This TCR beta chain derives from a study of technical replicates of blood from several donors. Libraries were prepared by immunoSEQ multiplex PCR; TCRdb keeps only in-frame clonotypes and omits some of them. The data contain approximately 66,000 clones, 88% of them singletons. This clone was observed once. The CDR3 has 13 residues. Germline V gives CDR1 SGHAT, CDR2 FQDESV (reference sequence). V shed 4 bases and J shed 3 bases, with 9 bases lying between them. This chain joins TRBV11-1 and TRBJ1-2; D is uncertain. What was sequenced was PBMCs. This sequence was found in a human donor in good health. Some clones in this sample may be carry-over from other donors' samples. This chain's CDR3 is CASSSRQDYGYTF. For the CDR3, the DNA is TGTGCCAGCAGCTCACGACAAGACTATGGCTACACCTTC.